This T cell receptor (beta chain) is drawn from a study of blood T cells in healthy people across ages. Study findings and constraints: In older individuals, TCR beta diversity per million T cells was lower, falling roughly linearly with age. It was not known whether donors were CMV positive (a possible confounder of expanded clonotype changes).

With regard to this clonotype: Its antigen is currently unknown.

V lost 1 base, J lost 1 base, and 10 bases lay in between. Per germline, CDR1 SGHVS and CDR2 FQNEAQ. CDR3 length: 15 amino acids. A second PCR, run for about 7 to 11 cycles, used a sample-barcoded 5' primer plus a J-beta primer mix. TCRdb used MiXCR to reprocess the 5' RACE reads, holding one entry per CDR3 protein. This table has about 570,000 distinct CDR3 sequences, 27% appearing once. These data were likewise used in another study, on T cells of mothers and their children. That publication notes: Barcodes for each sample and 2-4 random nucleotides were added by the M1S primer used in the second PCR.

Input material: blood. The receptor comes from a boy between 2 and 10 years old in good health. This chain joins TRBV7-8 and TRBJ2-5; D remains ambiguous. CDR3 protein: CASSLVTTSQETQYF. DNA of the CDR3: TGTGCCAGCAGCTTAGTCACCACATCCCAAGAGACCCAGTACTTC. Full variable domain (missing parts from reference TRBV7-8 and TRBJ2-5): GAGVSQSPRYKVAKRGQDVALRCDPISGHVSLFWYQQALGQGPEFLTYFQNEAQLDKSGLPSDRFFAERPEGSVSTLKIQRTQQEDSAVYLCASSLVTTSQETQYFGPGTRLLVL.